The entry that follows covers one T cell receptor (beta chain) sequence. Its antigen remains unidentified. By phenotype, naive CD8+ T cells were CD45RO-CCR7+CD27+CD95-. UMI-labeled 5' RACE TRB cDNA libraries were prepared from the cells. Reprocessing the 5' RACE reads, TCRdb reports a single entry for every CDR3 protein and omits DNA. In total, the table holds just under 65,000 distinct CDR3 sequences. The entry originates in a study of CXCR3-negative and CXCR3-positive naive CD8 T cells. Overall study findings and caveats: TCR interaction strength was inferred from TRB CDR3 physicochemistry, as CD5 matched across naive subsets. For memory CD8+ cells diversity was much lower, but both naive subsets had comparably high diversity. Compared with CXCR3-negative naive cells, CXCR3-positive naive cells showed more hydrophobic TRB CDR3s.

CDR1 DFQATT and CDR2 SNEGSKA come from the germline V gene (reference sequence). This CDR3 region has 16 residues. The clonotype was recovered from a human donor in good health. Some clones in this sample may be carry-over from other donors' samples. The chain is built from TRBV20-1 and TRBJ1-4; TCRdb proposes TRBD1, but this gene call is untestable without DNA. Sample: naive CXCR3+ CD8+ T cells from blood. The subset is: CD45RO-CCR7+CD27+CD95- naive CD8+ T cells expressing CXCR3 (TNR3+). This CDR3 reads CSANVRTEPTNEKLFF.